The 12 T cell receptor beta chains presented below share a single source sample, sequenced in a study of cytomegalovirus exposure and HLA in healthy donors. The PCR had 60 Vbeta and 13 Jbeta primers. Profiled with immunoSEQ multiplex PCR; TCRdb holds only in-frame clones, not every one. This table has about 130,000 clones, around 72% appearing once. Source material: PBMCs. The receptors were gathered from a man aged 18-30 years in good health and CMV-seropositive.

The rearrangement uses TRBV27 and TRBJ1-4, with D possibly matching TRBD1 (5 bases). Germline V gives CDR1 MNHEY, CDR2 SMNVEV (reference sequence). The V and J ends lost 6 bases and 0 bases respectively, with 17 bases between them. The CDR3 contains 17 residues. CDR3 amino acids: CASSPLGQAATNEKLFF. CDR3 nucleotide sequence: TGTGCCAGCAGCCCTCTGGGGCAGGCTGCAACTAATGAAAAACTGTTTTTT.

V usage is TRBV2 and J usage is TRBJ2-5; no firm D call. Trimming removed 7 bases from V and 6 bases from J, with 9 bases in between. Germline-derived CDR1 and CDR2 are SNHLY and FYNNEI. The CDR3 runs to 11 residues. CDR3 region: CASTSEKTQYF. Here the CDR3 DNA reads TGTGCCAGCACTAGTGAAAAGACCCAGTACTTC. Full variable domain (missing parts from reference TRBV2 and TRBJ2-5): EPEVTQTPSHQVTQMGQEVILRCVPISNHLYFYWYRQILGQKVEFLVSFYNNEISEKSEIFDDQFSVERPDGSNFTLKIRSTKLEDSAMYFCASTSEKTQYFGPGTRLLVL.

The V gene is TRBV19, the J gene TRBJ1-6; D is unresolved. V gave up 8 bases and J gave up 8 bases, with 13 bases separating them. The CDR3 runs 13 residues. Germline CDR1 and CDR2: LNHDA and SQIVND (reference sequence). CDR3 sequence reads: CASSDGSHSPLHF. In nucleotides, the CDR3 is TGTGCCAGTTCCGACGGGAGTCATTCACCCCTCCACTTT.

This clone was recorded once. V usage is TRBV5-1 and J usage is TRBJ2-7; 15 nucleotides agree with TRBD2. The CDR3 length is 17 residues. CDR1 is SGHRS, CDR2 YFSETQ, per germline. V was pared by 0 bases and J by 5 bases, with 6 bases of the junction left unmatched. The CDR3 DNA reads as TGCGCCAGCAGCTTGGGGACTAGCGGGGGGGCGAGGCACGAGCAGTACTTC. It encodes CASSLGTSGGARHEQYF.

The chain has TRBV28 and TRBJ1-4; the match to TRBD1 covers 7 bases. This CDR3 is 17 amino acids long. Germline V gene data show CDR1 as MDHEN and CDR2 as SYDVKM. Trimming at V came to 4 bases and at J to 0 bases, leaving 8 bases not matched to a gene. This chain's CDR3 is CASSSRTGAATNEKLFF. CDR3 bases: TGTGCCAGCAGTTCCCGGACAGGTGCCGCAACTAATGAAAAACTGTTTTTT.

This clone was counted once. J is TRBJ1-1 and V is TRBV28; TRBD1 aligns across 8 bases. J lost 5 bases, V lost 4 bases, and 6 bases had no gene match. The CDR3 has 14 residues. The V gene's germline CDR1 is MDHEN and CDR2 SYDVKM. This chain's CDR3 is CASSSTTGVTEAFF. The CDR3 region has the DNA TGTGCCAGCAGTTCCACGACAGGGGTGACTGAAGCTTTCTTT. Supplemented by reference TRBV28 and TRBJ1-1, the full variable domain reads DVKVTQSSRYLVKRTGEKVFLECVQDMDHENMFWYRQDPGLGLRLIYFSYDVKMKEKGDIPEGYSVSREKKERFSLILESASTNQTSMYLCASSSTTGVTEAFFGQGTRLTVV.

Here the CDR3 DNA reads TGTGCCAGCAGCTTGGTACAGAAAGAGACCCAGTACTTC. This gives the protein CASSLVQKETQYF. This chain links TRBV5-4 with TRBJ2-5; no reliable D call. The germline gives CDR1 SGHNT, CDR2 YYREEE (reference sequence). Trimming left V 0 bases short and J 3 bases short, with 6 bases between. The CDR3 consists of 13 residues.

This clone came up a few times. This chain connects TRBV7-6 to TRBJ2-7; D possibly corresponds to TRBD2 (5 bases). Per the germline V gene, CDR1 is SGHVS and CDR2 is FNYEAQ. CDR3 size: 15 residues. V was clipped by 6 bases and J by 5 bases, with 20 bases between them. The CDR3 DNA sequence: TGTGCCAGCAGTCCTAGACCATTAGCGACCCACGAGCAGTACTTC. Amino acid sequence: CASSPRPLATHEQYF.

V usage is TRBV19 and J usage is TRBJ1-4, with 7 nucleotides matching TRBD1. Per the germline V gene, CDR1 is LNHDA and CDR2 is SQIVND (reference sequence). Trimming at V came to 6 bases and at J to 0 bases, leaving 1 base not matched to a gene. This CDR3 spans 14 amino acids. This chain's CDR3 is CASRGTATNEKLFF. The CDR3 nucleotides read TGTGCCAGTAGGGGGACAGCAACTAATGAAAAACTGTTTTTT.

This clone was seen only once. This chain links TRBV9 with TRBJ2-1, with 9 nucleotides matching TRBD1. The CDR3 sequence is 14 residues long. J gave up 7 bases and V 1 base, and 3 bases lay outside the gene matches. In germline, CDR1 is SGDLS, CDR2 YYNGEE. The CDR3 DNA reads as TGTGCCAGCAGCGTACACAGGGGGCGGAATGAGCAGTTCTTC. This gives the protein CASSVHRGRNEQFF.

This rearrangement joins TRBV7-6 to TRBJ2-2, with TRBD1 matching over 9 bases. The CDR3 runs to 16 residues. The junction had 6 bases not matched to a gene; V was cut back by 2 bases and J by 5 bases. Germline-derived CDR1 and CDR2 are SGHVS and FNYEAQ. CDR3 loop: CASSLSGTGRTGELFF. DNA for the CDR3: TGTGCCAGCAGCTTATCCGGGACAGGGAGGACCGGGGAGCTGTTTTTT. Full variable domain (missing parts from reference TRBV7-6 and TRBJ2-2): GAGVSQSPRYKVTKRGQDVALRCDPISGHVSLYWYRQALGQGPEFLTYFNYEAQQDKSGLPNDRFSAERPEGSISTLTIQRTEQRDSAMYRCASSLSGTGRTGELFFGEGSRLTVL.

The V call is TRBV2, the J call TRBJ1-2; possible D gene TRBD1, 5 bases. V was clipped by 6 bases and J by 1 base, with 15 bases between them. The germline V gene encodes CDR1 SNHLY and CDR2 FYNNEI. The CDR3 length is 15 residues. In DNA, the CDR3 is TGTGCCAGCAGCCCTCCTAGACAGATTAACTATGGCTACACCTTC. Its protein is CASSPPRQINYGYTF.